This T cell receptor (beta chain) was documented in a study of T cell responses to AZD1222 COVID-19 vaccine. Study-level points and caveats: Spike-specific TCR breadth and depth rose after two AZD1222 doses. No day 14 peak samples; only post-peak repertoires were characterized. The donors showed a predominance of white British ancestry and of females, with possible underestimation of clonal diversity.

Comments on this clone: Its antigen is as yet unknown.

Produced via immunoSEQ multiplex PCR; TCRdb's table is partial and in-frame only. The sample holds 70,000 to 95,000 clones, roughly 90% seen once. The clonotype comes from an adult in good health. The starting material was peripheral blood, obtained on day 0 of MenACWY control vaccination.

The CDR3 reads CASSYGTGSNQPQHF. The CDR3 nucleotides read TGTGCCAGCAGTTACGGGACAGGGAGCAATCAGCCCCAGCATTTT. The chain recombines TRBV6-5 with TRBJ1-5; 9 bases agree with TRBD1. V lost 2 bases and J lost 1; bases outside the gene matches: 0. The CDR3 is 15 amino acids. Germline CDR1 MNHEY, CDR2 SVGAGI.